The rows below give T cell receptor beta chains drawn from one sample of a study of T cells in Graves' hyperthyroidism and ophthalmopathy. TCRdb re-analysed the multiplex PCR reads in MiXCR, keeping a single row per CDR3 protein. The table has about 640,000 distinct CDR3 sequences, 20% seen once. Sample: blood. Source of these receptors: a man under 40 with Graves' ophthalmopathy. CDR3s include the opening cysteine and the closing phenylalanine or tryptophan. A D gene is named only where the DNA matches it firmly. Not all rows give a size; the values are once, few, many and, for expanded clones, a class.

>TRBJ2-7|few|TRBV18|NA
TGTGCCAGCTCACTCGGGATGAGCTACGAGCAGTACTTC
CASSLGMSYEQYF
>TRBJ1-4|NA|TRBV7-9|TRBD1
TGTGCCACCGCTTCGGGACAGAAGACCGGCGGGAATGAAAAACTGTTTTTT
CATASGQKTGGNEKLFF
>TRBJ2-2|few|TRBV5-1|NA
TGCGCCAGCAGCTTGGGGCTAGTTCGGGACAACACCGGGGAGCTGTTTTTT
CASSLGLVRDNTGELFF
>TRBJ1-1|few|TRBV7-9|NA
TGTGCCAGCAGCGCGAGAGGCGTGAACACTGAAGCTTTCTTT
CASSARGVNTEAFF
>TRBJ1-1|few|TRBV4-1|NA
TGCGCCAGCAGCCAAGATGTTCGTAACACTGAAGCTTTCTTT
CASSQDVRNTEAFF
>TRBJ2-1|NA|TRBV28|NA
TGTGCCAGCATCCCCCTCGGGACCTACAATGAGCAGTTCTTC
CASIPLGTYNEQFF
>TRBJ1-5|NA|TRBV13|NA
TGTGCCAGCAGCTTCCCTAGCGGGGGGGGCCAGCCCCAGCATTTT
CASSFPSGGGQPQHF
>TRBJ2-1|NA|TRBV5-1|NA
TGCGCCAGCAGCTTGGATCCAGGGGGGGGGGATGAGCAGTTCTTC
CASSLDPGGGDEQFF
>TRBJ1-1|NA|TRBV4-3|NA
TGCGCCAGCACCTCAAGACGAGGATTCGGGACTGAAGCTTTCTTT
CASTSRRGFGTEAFF
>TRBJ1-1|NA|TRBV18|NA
TGTGCCAGCTCACCAAGGGGCTCGAACACTGAAGCTTTCTTT
CASSPRGSNTEAFF
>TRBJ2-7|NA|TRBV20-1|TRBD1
TGCAGTGCTAGAGAATTCACACCCTCGTCGGACAGGAGTTCCTACGAGCAGTACTTC
CSAREFTPSSDRSSYEQYF
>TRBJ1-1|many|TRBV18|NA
TGTGCCAGCTCACCTTACGCACGGGGTGCGGACACTGAAGCTTTCTTT
CASSPYARGADTEAFF
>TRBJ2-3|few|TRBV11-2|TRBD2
TGTGCCAGCAGCCCGCAACTAGCGGGAGTGGATACGCAGTATTTT
CASSPQLAGVDTQYF
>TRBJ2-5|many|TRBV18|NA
TGTGCCAGCTTAGGGGACCAAGAGACCCAGTACTTC
CASLGDQETQYF
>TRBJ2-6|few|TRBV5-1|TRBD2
TGCGCCAGCAGCTTAGAACTAGCGGGGAACTCTGGGGCCAACGTCCTGACTTTC
CASSLELAGNSGANVLTF
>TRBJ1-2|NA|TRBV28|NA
TGTGCCAGCAGTTTAACGGACAGTGGCTACACCTTC
CASSLTDSGYTF